This is a list of T cell receptor beta chains from one sample in a study of T-cell reconstitution after alpha-beta-depleted transplantation in children. In TCRdb, the PCR reads were re-called with MiXCR into one record per CDR3 protein. The table shows 260,000 or so distinct CDR3 sequences, with about 12% occurring only once. The starting material was PBMCs from the stem cell graft donor, obtained from the stem cell graft. Every receptor here comes from a human donor who donated a stem cell graft to a child with acute lymphoblastic leukemia. The CDR3 runs from the conserved cysteine through the conserved F or W. Fields, in order: J gene, D gene, clone size, V gene, CDR3 length, CDR3 protein, CDR3 DNA. A D gene is named only where the DNA matches it firmly. The listing skips clone size in some rows; elsewhere it reads once, few, many or a size class.

>TRBJ1-1|-|many|TRBV9|14
CASSVVQGRVEAFF
TGTGCCAGCAGCGTAGTTCAGGGCCGGGTTGAAGCTTTCTTT
>TRBJ1-1|-|many|TRBV30|15
CAWNKGTGMNTEAFF
TGTGCCTGGAACAAAGGGACGGGGATGAACACTGAAGCTTTCTTT
>TRBJ2-2|-|many|TRBV11-2|16
CASSLRLGRQTGELFF
TGTGCCAGCAGCTTAAGGTTAGGCAGGCAGACCGGGGAGCTGTTTTTT
>TRBJ1-4|-|many|TRBV20-1|15
CSASRVTGGGEKLFF
TGCAGTGCTAGTCGGGTGACAGGAGGAGGGGAAAAACTGTTTTTT
>TRBJ2-2|-|many|TRBV10-3|15
CAISENGQPSGELFF
TGTGCCATCAGTGAGAACGGACAGCCGAGCGGGGAGCTGTTTTTT
>TRBJ1-1|-|many|TRBV29-1|12
CSVEQGGTEAFF
TGCAGCGTTGAACAGGGAGGCACTGAAGCTTTCTTT
>TRBJ2-1|-|many|TRBV3-1|12
CASSQAEAGQFF
TGTGCCAGCAGCCAAGCGGAGGCTGGGCAGTTCTTC
>TRBJ2-1|-|few|TRBV4-1|14
CASSQSVRLNEQFF
TGCGCCAGCAGCCAAAGTGTCAGGCTAAATGAGCAGTTCTTC
>TRBJ2-1|TRBD2|many|TRBV12-3/TRBV12-4|17
CASSLEASGRAPNEQFF
TGTGCCAGCAGTTTAGAGGCTAGCGGGAGGGCCCCCAATGAGCAGTTCTTC
>TRBJ1-2|-|many|TRBV10-3|15
CAITVDSAANYGYTF
TGTGCCATCACGGTGGATTCGGCGGCTAACTATGGCTACACCTTC
>TRBJ2-1|TRBD1|-|TRBV23-1|14
CASSQSQGGNEQFF
TGCGCCAGCAGTCAGTCACAGGGGGGCAATGAGCAGTTCTTC
>TRBJ2-1|-|many|TRBV3-1|15
CASSQGTDRYNEQFF
TGTGCCAGCAGCCAAGGGACAGACCGATACAATGAGCAGTTCTTC
>TRBJ2-5|TRBD2|-|TRBV6-2/TRBV6-3|15
CASSYTSGGAETQYF
TGTGCCAGCAGTTACACTAGCGGGGGGGCAGAGACCCAGTACTTC
>TRBJ2-7|-|once|TRBV4-1|15
CASSQESRGSYEQYF
TGCGCCAGCAGCCAAGAATCCAGGGGATCCTACGAGCAGTACTTC
>TRBJ2-7|TRBD1|-|TRBV4-3|15
CASSQDPTGPYEQYF
TGCGCCAGCAGCCAAGATCCGACAGGGCCCTACGAGCAGTACTTC
>TRBJ2-3|-|many|TRBV25-1|14
CASSEISRRDTQYF
TGTGCCAGCAGTGAAATAAGTAGGAGGGATACGCAGTATTTT
>TRBJ2-1|TRBD2|few|TRBV20-1|19
CSASGQTGTSGGAYNEQFF
TGCAGTGCTTCGGGCCAAACCGGGACTAGCGGGGGGGCCTACAATGAGCAGTTCTTC
>TRBJ2-2|TRBD1|many|TRBV7-3|19
CASSFQGQGPGGLTGELFF
TGTGCCAGCAGCTTCCAGGGACAGGGTCCGGGAGGCCTCACCGGGGAGCTGTTTTTT
>TRBJ1-6|-|many|TRBV20-1|16
CSARAGPLFSNSPLHF
TGCAGTGCTAGGGCGGGACCGCTTTTCTCTAATTCACCCCTCCACTTT
>TRBJ2-7|-|many|TRBV6-2/TRBV6-3|13
CASTTRDFYEQYF
TGTGCCAGCACAACCCGGGACTTCTACGAGCAGTACTTC
>TRBJ1-1|-|many|TRBV30|13
CAWSGQMEAEAFF
TGTGCCTGGAGCGGCCAGATGGAGGCTGAAGCTTTCTTT
>TRBJ1-1|-|many|TRBV11-2|15
CASSWILTANTEAFF
TGTGCCAGCAGCTGGATACTTACAGCGAACACTGAAGCTTTCTTT
>TRBJ2-3|TRBD1|many|TRBV7-2|14
CASSPTARGNTQYF
TGTGCCAGCAGCCCGACCGCCAGGGGGAATACGCAGTATTTT
>TRBJ1-1|TRBD1|many|TRBV10-3|15
CAISGIDRVVTEAFF
TGTGCCATCAGTGGGATTGACAGGGTAGTAACTGAAGCTTTCTTT